These T cell receptor beta chains were read from a single sample in a study of Ad26.COV2.S vaccination and SARS-CoV-2 variants. Generated by immunoSEQ multiplex PCR, the TCRdb table keeps only in-frame clones and is missing some. The sample shows about 400,000 clones, roughly 90% of them seen only once. The sample consisted of peripheral blood, taken in a trial of Ad26.COV2.S vaccine versus placebo. The source is a person aged 18-65 years who received the Ad26.COV2.S COVID-19 vaccine or a placebo. Both conserved end residues are part of each CDR3. The order of the fields is V gene, clone size, J gene, CDR3 protein. Clone size appears in some rows only: once, few, many, or a class for an expanded clone.

TRBV2,once,TRBJ2-2,CASSTTSFTGELFF
TRBV28,few,TRBJ2-7,CASSLLVTSGTRRSYEQYF
TRBV5-5,.,TRBJ2-7,CASSLRQGTTYEQYF
TRBV11-2,.,TRBJ1-1,CASSSTRNTEAFF
TRBV3-1/TRBV3-2,once,TRBJ1-2,CASSQGLSIGYTF
TRBV30,.,TRBJ2-7,CAWSDELGQGAPYEQYF
TRBV4-2,.,TRBJ2-3,CASSRLGAGVGDTQYF
TRBV6-4,.,TRBJ2-3,CASSEGSGDSDTQYF
TRBV5-1,.,TRBJ2-3,CASSLLSDTQYF
TRBV28,.,TRBJ1-2,CASTSGTGGVYGYTF
TRBV30,.,TRBJ1-4,CAWSGGPNEKLFF
TRBV19,.,TRBJ1-2,CASSTSRTVSSGYTF
TRBV6-1,.,TRBJ2-2,CASSEEVGNTGELFF
TRBV6-6,.,TRBJ2-1,CASNSAYTYNEQFF
TRBV5-1,.,TRBJ1-1,CASSLDSVREAFF
TRBV20-1,.,TRBJ2-4,CSASAGRKNIQYF
TRBV28,.,TRBJ1-1,CASSSRPDTEAFF
TRBV19,.,TRBJ2-2,CASSILGDTGELFF
TRBV6-2/TRBV6-3,few,TRBJ2-7,CASSYSGTSGYEQYF
TRBV30,.,TRBJ1-1,CAWRAPGTANTEAFF
TRBV28,.,TRBJ1-4,CASSPQGQGNEKLFF
TRBV19,.,TRBJ1-2,CASSIPQGAYYGYTF
TRBV2,once,TRBJ2-7,CASTRDFYYEQYF
TRBV4-1,.,TRBJ1-5,CASSLAGGQGQPQHF
TRBV15,.,TRBJ2-2,CATSRDASGRRGGELFF
TRBV5-4,.,TRBJ2-3,CASSGGGTDTQYF
TRBV6-5,once,TRBJ1-2,CASRTELSGYGYTF
TRBV5-4,.,TRBJ2-7,CASSLLGAGEQYF
TRBV28,.,TRBJ2-3,CASSRTGRTDTQYF
TRBV4-3,.,TRBJ2-1,CASSQDLRGYNEQFF
TRBV7-9,few,TRBJ2-2,CASSLVIGHGELFF
TRBV28,.,TRBJ1-2,CASSLYYSVNF
TRBV5-1,.,TRBJ2-7,CASSPRLAGLEEQYF
TRBV19,.,TRBJ2-7,CASNPDRGVLLSYEQYF
TRBV30,.,TRBJ2-7,CAWRLAGSYEQYF
TRBV13,.,TRBJ2-3,CASSLFLAGVGADTQYF
TRBV7-3,.,TRBJ2-1,CASSLVVSFAQPNEQFF
TRBV15,.,TRBJ1-4,CATSRGLSATNEKLFF
TRBV25-1,.,TRBJ2-7,CAAGLYYGQYF
TRBV5-5,.,TRBJ1-5,CASSFGGTFQPQHF
TRBV5-4,.,TRBJ2-3,CASSRDGHSTDTQYF
TRBV19,.,TRBJ1-2,CASRVQGAVYYGYTF
TRBV29-1,many,TRBJ2-1,CSVETGDRSYNEQFF
TRBV7-9,.,TRBJ1-1,CASSLTGLNTEAFF
TRBV3-1/TRBV3-2,.,TRBJ2-1,CASSQLGNEQFF
TRBV9,.,TRBJ2-3,CASSVALAGRTDTQYF
TRBV3-1/TRBV3-2,.,TRBJ1-1,CASSQEAGTNTEAFF
TRBV15,.,TRBJ2-4,CATSFGLAKNIQYF
TRBV7-9,.,TRBJ2-1,CASRLGQVNSENEQFF
TRBV5-1,once,TRBJ1-2,CASSPDRGGYTF
TRBV7-8,.,TRBJ1-6,CASSLARPAEARRLLWTLHF
TRBV5-1,.,TRBJ2-3,CASSSIAGGSTDTQYF
TRBV5-5,.,TRBJ2-5,CASSLDRGRMGAGQETQYF
TRBV5-6,.,TRBJ1-5,CASSLGGQAQHF
TRBV18,.,TRBJ2-7,CASSPKQGYEQYF
TRBV5-1,.,TRBJ2-7,CASTRTSGSPQYF
TRBV10-3,once,TRBJ2-3,CAIKTQAIDTQYF
TRBV19,.,TRBJ1-2,CASSIGPNRGYTF
TRBV19,once,TRBJ2-2,CASSIGLALTGELFF
TRBV3-1/TRBV3-2,once,TRBJ1-2,CASSPSGNRGDGYTF